The 30 T cell receptor beta chains below all came from one sample that was sequenced in a study of T cell repertoires in cytomegalovirus infection. These receptors have no known antigen. Each CDR3 protein is one row after TCRdb ran MiXCR on the reads. This table has some 700,000 distinct CDR3 sequences, around 30% appearing once. The material sequenced was cultured PBMCs, taken from culture after CMV antigen stimulation. The receptors come from a human donor in good health (CMV status not recorded). Some clones in this sample may be carry-over from other donors' samples.

This rearrangement joins TRBV12-3 or TRBV12-4 to TRBJ2-1, with 11 bases identical to TRBD2. Trimming removed 5 bases from V and 9 bases from J; junction bases left unmatched: 15. CDR3 length equals 17 residues. The CDR3 reads CASSRTLAGGPNLEQFF. The CDR3 DNA sequence: TGTGCCAGCAGTCGAACCTTAGCGGGAGGGCCCAATCTTGAGCAGTTCTTC.

This clonotype was detected a few times. The chain combines TRBV7-2 with TRBJ1-5; D might be TRBD1 (6 bases). The CDR3 contains 15 residues. Trimming left V 5 bases short and J 5 bases short, with 16 bases between. Per the germline V gene, CDR1 is SGHTA and CDR2 is FQGNSA. DNA for the CDR3: TGTGCCAGCAGCCGAGACGACAGGAATCATCAGCCCCAGCATTTT. Protein: CASSRDDRNHQPQHF.

V and J are TRBV6-1 and TRBJ2-3; TRBD2 aligns across 7 bases. This CDR3 contains 17 residues. The V gene end was trimmed by 2 bases and the J gene end by 4 bases; junction bases not matched to a gene: 12. CDR1 MNHNS and CDR2 SASEGT come from the germline V gene. DNA for the CDR3: TGTGCCAGCAGTGAAAAAGTGACGGGAGGCGGGTCAGATACGCAGTATTTT. This translates into CASSEKVTGGGSDTQYF.

This clonotype was seen repeatedly, ten times or more. For the CDR3, the DNA is TGTGCCAGCAGCTCCAGGTTGGGAGATACGCAGTATTTT. It yields the protein CASSSRLGDTQYF. The genes are TRBV7-2 and TRBJ2-3; D is unclear. This CDR3 is built from 13 residues. V was trimmed by 4 bases and J by 5 bases, leaving 10 bases between them. The germline V gene has CDR1 SGHTA and CDR2 FQGNSA.

The J gene is TRBJ1-5, the V gene TRBV7-2; 7 bases align to TRBD1. Germline assignment: CDR1 SGHTA and CDR2 FQGNSA. The CDR3 runs to 15 residues. The V gene end was trimmed by 4 bases and the J gene end by 4 bases; junction bases not matched to a gene: 7. This chain's CDR3 is CASSYRQGPNQPQHF. In nucleotides, the CDR3 is TGTGCCAGCAGCTATCGACAGGGCCCTAATCAGCCCCAGCATTTT.

This chain connects TRBV2 to TRBJ1-4; D unresolved. Germline lookup yields CDR1 SNHLY and CDR2 FYNNEI. This CDR3 contains 14 residues. V was pared by 4 bases and J by 7 bases, with 13 bases between. The CDR3 loop is CASSGAVAREKLFF. CDR3 coding DNA: TGTGCCAGCAGTGGGGCGGTCGCTCGTGAAAAACTGTTTTTT.

The chain is built from TRBV9 and TRBJ1-3; a weak D match, TRBD1 (5 bases). Trimming took 2 bases from V and 8 from J, leaving 11 bases between them. CDR3 length: 13 residues. Germline loops: CDR1 SGDLS, CDR2 YYNGEE. CDR3 DNA sequence: TGTGCCAGCAGCGTTCCAGGGTCGGACACCATATATTTT. This gives the protein CASSVPGSDTIYF. Combining the CDR3 with reference TRBV9 and TRBJ1-3 gives the whole variable domain DSGVTQTPKHLITATGQRVTLRCSPRSGDLSVYWYQQSLDQGLQFLIQYYNGEERAKGNILERFSAQQFPDLHSELNLSSLELGDSALYFCASSVPGSDTIYFGEGSWLTVV.

The chain employs TRBV12-3 or TRBV12-4 and TRBJ2-7; a weak D match, TRBD1 (7 bases). Deletions cut 5 bases from V and 3 bases from J, with 11 bases between. This CDR3 contains 13 residues. The CDR3 spells CASSQGGRYEQYF. The DNA of the CDR3 is TGTGCCAGCAGTCAGGGGGGTCGCTACGAGCAGTACTTC.

The J gene is TRBJ1-1, the V gene TRBV6-6; unclear D gene. This CDR3 comprises 14 residues. Germline-derived CDR1 and CDR2 are MNHNY and SVGAGI (reference sequence). Trimming shortened V by 0 bases and J by 1 base, and 6 bases separated the two germline ends. This chain's CDR3 is CASSYSNGNTEAFF. CDR3 nucleotide sequence: TGTGCCAGCAGTTACTCGAACGGGAACACTGAAGCTTTCTTT.

A few counts support this clonotype. The rearrangement uses TRBV7-2 and TRBJ2-3; TRBD2 agrees at 13 bases. V shed 6 bases and J 5 bases; nucleotides not matched to a gene: 8. Per the germline V gene, CDR1 is SGHTA and CDR2 is FQGNSA. The CDR3 length is 16 residues. CDR3 coding DNA: TGTGCCAGCAGGGAGACCACTAGCGGGGGGGGAGATACGCAGTATTTT. It yields the protein CASRETTSGGGDTQYF. The entire variable domain, with the rest obtained from reference TRBV7-2 and TRBJ2-3, is as follows: GAGVSQSPSNKVTEKGKDVELRCDPISGHTALYWYRQSLGQGLEFLIYFQGNSAPDKSGLPSDRFSAERTGGSVSTLTIQRTQQEDSAVYLCASRETTSGGGDTQYFGPGTRLTVL.

This chain joins TRBV7-2 and TRBJ1-6, with D possibly being TRBD1 (6 bases). This CDR3 region has 16 residues. The germline V gene has CDR1 SGHTA and CDR2 FQGNSA. The V gene lost 1 base and the J gene lost 3 bases, with 10 bases spanning the gap. In DNA form, the CDR3 reads TGTGCCAGCAGCTTAGGCAGGGGTAGCTATAATTCACCCCTCCACTTT. It encodes CASSLGRGSYNSPLHF.

CDR3 region: CSASTKGLSSTDTQYF. The CDR3 DNA is TGCAGTGCTAGCACTAAGGGCCTCTCTAGCACAGATACGCAGTATTTT. This chain joins TRBV20-1 and TRBJ2-3; unclear D gene. Deletions cut 3 bases from V and 0 bases from J, with 16 bases between. The germline CDR1 and CDR2 sequences are DFQATT and SNEGSKA (reference sequence). The length of the CDR3 is 16 residues.

In the case of this clonotype: This may stem from a read error, because a much larger clone lies one nucleotide away. This chain connects TRBV7-6 to TRBJ2-1; D possibly corresponds to TRBD2 (5 bases). CDR1 is SGHVS, CDR2 FNYEAQ, per germline. CDR3 length: 14 amino acids. The chain's CDR3 is CASSHSATYNGQFF. CDR3 sequence (DNA): TGTGCCAGCAGTCATAGCGCCACCTACAATGGGCAGTTCTTC.

V and J are TRBV4-1 and TRBJ2-5, with D tentatively TRBD2 (5 bases). This CDR3 region has 15 residues. CDR1 and CDR2 (germline): MGHRA, YSYEKL. V was trimmed by 0 bases and J by 4 bases, leaving 12 bases between them. As DNA, the CDR3 is TGCGCCAGCAGCCAAGAGTGGGCGGGTGGAGAGACCCAGTACTTC. Translated, it gives CASSQEWAGGETQYF.

The V call is TRBV4-1, the J call TRBJ2-2; tentatively, D is TRBD2 (6 bases). Germline V gives CDR1 MGHRA, CDR2 YSYEKL. This CDR3 contains 14 residues. Trimming removed 2 bases at V and 4 bases at J, with 8 bases between. The CDR3, as DNA: TGCGCCAGCAGCCAAACCGGGGGCACCGGGGAGCTGTTTTTT. Its protein is CASSQTGGTGELFF.

The chain couples TRBV6-8 to TRBJ2-5, with D unresolved. Germline V gene sequence: CDR1 MNHGY, CDR2 SAAAGT. CDR3 length equals 10 residues. The V end lost 9 bases, the J end lost 5 bases, and 7 bases lay between the germline ends. In DNA form, the CDR3 reads TGTGCCAGAAACGTTGAGACCCAGTACTTC. This encodes CARNVETQYF.

This chain links TRBV7-9 with TRBJ2-7; 10 nucleotides line up with TRBD1. Germline loops: CDR1 SEHNR, CDR2 FQNEAQ (reference sequence). V shed 7 bases and J 8 bases; nucleotides not matched to a gene: 8. The CDR3 loop spans 13 amino acids. CDR3 region: CASIGGQGSQQYF. Here the CDR3 DNA reads TGTGCCAGCATTGGGGGACAGGGGTCGCAGCAGTACTTC.

The chain couples TRBV6-1 to TRBJ2-3; no definite D call. Germline V gives CDR1 MNHNS, CDR2 SASEGT. V was pared by 6 bases and J by 7 bases, with 8 bases between. This CDR3 is 11 amino acids long. The CDR3 loop is CASSLANTQYF. The CDR3 DNA is TGTGCCAGCAGCCTCGCGAATACGCAGTATTTT.

This clonotype occurred a few times. The chain carries TRBV12-3 or TRBV12-4 and TRBJ1-1; D is perhaps TRBD1 (5 bases). The CDR3 is made up of 14 amino acids. V was pared by 7 bases and J by 0 bases, with 12 bases between. The CDR3: CASTPRGMNTEAFF. As DNA, the CDR3 is TGTGCCAGCACCCCAAGGGGCATGAACACTGAAGCTTTCTTT.

This clonotype appeared once. The chain uses TRBV18 and TRBJ2-5, with D perhaps TRBD1 (6 bases). CDR1 KGHSH and CDR2 LQKENI come from the germline V gene. The CDR3 loop spans 15 amino acids. V gave up 1 base and J gave up 1 base, with 10 bases separating them. The CDR3 region has the DNA TGTGCCAGCTCACCACGGACAGACATCCAAGAGACCCAGTACTTC. Amino acid sequence: CASSPRTDIQETQYF. The whole variable domain, remainder taken from reference TRBV18 and TRBJ2-5, is NAGVMQNPRHLVRRRGQEARLRCSPMKGHSHVYWYRQLPEEGLKFMVYLQKENIIDESGMPKERFSAEFPKEGPSILRIQQVVRGDSAAYFCASSPRTDIQETQYFGPGTRLLVL.

The chain couples TRBV6-2 or TRBV6-3 to TRBJ1-5, with unresolved D. Trimming removed 7 bases at V and 4 bases at J, with 14 bases between. Germline loops: CDR1 MNHEY, CDR2 SVGEGT. This CDR3 has 14 residues. CDR3 in DNA: TGTGCCAGCACCCCGGGCAGAATAAATCAGCCCCAGCATTTT. The encoded protein is CASTPGRINQPQHF.

V gene TRBV2 combines with J gene TRBJ1-2; D is unclear. V was pared by 4 bases and J by 7 bases, with 4 bases between. The CDR3 runs 10 residues. Germline assignment: CDR1 SNHLY and CDR2 FYNNEI. The CDR3 DNA reads TGTGCCAGCAGTGTTAGTGGCTACACCTTC. It specifies CASSVSGYTF.

This sequence joins TRBV19 and TRBJ2-1, with TRBD1 as a possible D gene (6 bases). Germline CDR1 LNHDA, CDR2 SQIVND (reference sequence). V was pared by 3 bases and J by 2 bases, with 8 bases between. This CDR3 has 14 residues. CDR3 region: CASSISGAYNEQFF. CDR3 DNA sequence: TGTGCCAGTAGTATTTCAGGGGCCTACAATGAGCAGTTCTTC. Supplemented by reference TRBV19 and TRBJ2-1, the full variable domain reads DGGITQSPKYLFRKEGQNVTLSCEQNLNHDAMYWYRQDPGQGLRLIYYSQIVNDFQKGDIAEGYSVSREKKESFPLTVTSAQKNPTAFYLCASSISGAYNEQFFGPGTRLTVL.

This clonotype came up a few times. V is TRBV7-6 and J is TRBJ2-7, with a weak D call TRBD2 (6 bases). V lost 5 bases and J lost 6, with 20 bases in between. CDR3 length: 15 amino acids. CDR1 and CDR2 from the germline V gene are SGHVS and FNYEAQ. The CDR3 coding sequence is TGTGCCAGCAGCCCCACCGGGACTCTAAGGGCCGAGCAGTACTTC. It codes for CASSPTGTLRAEQYF.

This chain joins TRBV27 and TRBJ2-2, with TRBD2 matching over 13 bases. The CDR3 spans 16 residues. Germline CDR1 and CDR2: MNHEY and SMNVEV (reference sequence). Trimming removed 7 bases from V and 6 bases from J; junction bases left unmatched: 8. CDR3 region: CASTTLAGGMAGELFF. DNA for the CDR3: TGTGCCAGCACCACACTAGCGGGGGGGATGGCCGGGGAGCTGTTTTTT.

The table lists this clonotype with a few counts. The V and J genes are TRBV7-8 and TRBJ1-5; no clear D gene. Germline lookup yields CDR1 SGHVS and CDR2 FQNEAQ. This CDR3 has 13 residues. V lost 5 bases, J lost 8 bases, and 13 bases lay in between. For the CDR3, the DNA is TGTGCCAGCAGCAACGACTACATAGAGCCCCAGCATTTT. Translating gives CASSNDYIEPQHF.

The chain is built from TRBV2 and TRBJ2-1; D remains ambiguous. The CDR3 extends over 13 amino acids. The V end lost 4 bases, the J end lost 4 bases, and 8 bases lay between the germline ends. CDR1 is SNHLY, CDR2 FYNNEI, per germline. CDR3 DNA: TGTGCCAGCAGTGCCAAAGGGTACAATGAGCAGTTCTTC. Its protein is CASSAKGYNEQFF.

The table lists this clonotype with a few counts. The J gene is TRBJ1-2, the V gene TRBV12-3 or TRBV12-4, with 11 bases fitting TRBD1. This CDR3 region has 13 residues. V was clipped by 3 bases and J by 8 bases; unmatched bases: 2. The CDR3 is CASSFRTGGGYTF. The CDR3 coding sequence is TGTGCCAGCAGTTTCCGGACAGGGGGCGGCTACACCTTC.

This chain links TRBV2 with TRBJ2-6, with D possibly called TRBD1 or TRBD2 (6 bases each). V was trimmed by 8 bases and J by 4 bases, leaving 15 bases between them. The CDR3 has 15 residues. CDR1 is SNHLY, CDR2 FYNNEI, per germline. For the CDR3, the DNA is TGTGCCAGCGGGGGGACGGGGGCAGGGGCCAACGTCCTGACTTTC. Protein sequence: CASGGTGAGANVLTF.

There are a few counts of this clonotype. The chain has TRBV10-3 and TRBJ1-2; D is ambiguous. Trimming stripped 0 bases from V and 4 bases from J, with 9 bases between. The CDR3 extends over 14 amino acids. CDR1 ENHRY and CDR2 SYGVKD come from the germline V gene. In DNA form, the CDR3 reads TGTGCCATCAGTGAGTCGGAGGGAACCTATGGCTACACCTTC. Its translation: CAISESEGTYGYTF.